This T cell receptor beta chain was retrieved from a study of blood T cell repertoires in COVID-19. As for the study in general: Samples taken during acute and convalescent COVID-19 were collected in the United States, Italy and Spain. PBMCs, B-cell-depleted T cells, or T cells were the source of the cDNA or gDNA that made up the material.

The V segment lost 3 bases and the J segment 4 bases; nucleotides outside the gene matches: 2. CDR1 and CDR2 (germline): LGHDT, YNNKEL (reference sequence). The CDR3 is 14 residues long. Original methodology: Amplified reference gene primers provided the basis for estimating nucleated cell counts. Here immunoSEQ multiplex PCR was the method, and the copy in TCRdb shows in-frame clones only, minus some. That table gives V, J and clone size, and the DNA gave D and trimming. The sample holds about 110,000 clones, around 64% seen once. The V gene is TRBV3-1 (or the pseudogene TRBV3-2), the J gene TRBJ2-2; 7 bases line up with TRBD1. The sequenced sample consisted of peripheral blood. The sequence derives from a woman in her thirties or forties with acute or convalescent COVID-19. CDR3 sequence reads: CASSQGQSTGELFF. In nucleotides, the CDR3 is TGTGCCAGCAGCCAGGGACAGAGCACCGGGGAGCTGTTTTTT.